This T cell receptor (beta chain) was recorded in a study of blood T cell repertoires in COVID-19. Overall study: COVID-19 samples from acute and convalescent phases originated in the United States, Italy and Spain. PBMCs, B-cell-depleted T cells, or T cells provided the cDNA or gDNA that made up the material.

This CDR3 has 17 residues. Methods used by the authors: The assay estimated nucleated cells by amplifying reference gene primers. The method was immunoSEQ multiplex PCR; TCRdb's version includes in-frame clones alone and lacks a portion of them. That table gives V, J and clone size, and the DNA gave D and trimming. The repertoire holds roughly 34,000 clones, with approximately 88% as singletons. The specimen was peripheral blood. The chain employs TRBV21-1 and TRBJ2-2; the DNA was not compared with TRBD2, the D call given in the table. TRBV21-1 is an annotated pseudogene. This TCR came from a man aged 55 to 70 with active COVID-19. CDR3 protein: CASSNAALSVYTGELFF. CDR3 sequence (DNA): TGTGCCAGCAGCAATGCCGCCCTTAGCGTATACACCGGGGAGCTGTTTTTT.